The sequence of this TCR beta chain was determined in a study of blood T cell repertoires in COVID-19 (dated by TCRdb to the early 2020s). Regarding the research as a whole: Samples from collaborators originated in the United States, Italy and Spain and spanned both the acute and convalescent phases of COVID-19. The prospective study material was composed of cDNA or gDNA derived from T cells, B-cell-depleted T cells, or PBMCs. The dataset comprised deeply sampled blood TCRbeta repertoires from subjects exposed to, actively infected with, or recovered from COVID-19. The repertoires were released in a freely available public database intended as a resource for research on the immune response to SARS-CoV-2. Samples came from the ongoing ImmuneRACE study (first 160 participants) plus 1,254 subjects from 6 global collaborators. Nearly every sample came with metadata listing a de-identified subject ID, COVID-19 status, age in years and sex. Where available, HLA class I and class II types were taken from metadata supplied by the sample provider and were not determined by assay-based typing.

About this clone: The antigen this receptor binds is unknown. No much larger clone exists at a distance of one base, and base qualities are not known.

From V the trimming removes 4 bases and from J it removes 4 bases, while the gene matches leave 3 bases of the junction unaccounted for. As encoded in the germline V gene (reference sequence), CDR1 is MNHEY while CDR2 is SMNVEV. The CDR3 runs 15 amino acids, cysteine and phenylalanine included. Of the read, only the CDR3 DNA is kept; its 45 bases are in frame from base 1. Collaborating institutions collected whole blood in K2EDTA tubes following their own protocols. For TCRbeta analysis, collaborators shipped samples in one of three forms: frozen whole blood, isolated PBMCs, or DNA extracted from either of those sample types. The study at large found these results: Clinical and demographic metadata were provided uncurated, with the amount varying by source and participant.

TCRbeta CDR3 regions were amplified from genomic DNA by means of the immunoSEQ Assay, a bias-controlled multiplex PCR. Per the original workflow: The number of nucleated cells in each sample was estimated from the amplification of reference gene primers within the assay. To quantify the absolute abundance of each unique TCRbeta CDR3 rearrangement, sequence reads were collapsed and filtered. For each sample, productive Simpson clonality was calculated as the square root of Simpson's diversity index across productive rearrangements. TCRdb stores this immuneACCESS table with in-frame sequences only. Part of the clones is absent; in the studies checked, under half of the shortfall reflects unresolved V genes, and no reason is known for the rest. V, J and clone size derive from that table, while D and trimming were established from the DNA sequence. This sample gives 200,000 to 250,000 clones in total; around 90% of them show up just once. Clones ranked in the top ten supply 3% to 3.5% of the sample.

The source material was peripheral blood. The sequence is built from TRBV27 and TRBJ2-2; TRBD1 matches 10 bases in the middle. The TCR comes from a man in his 60s with acute or convalescent COVID-19. The DNA sequence is TGTGCCAGCAGTTGGACAGGGGGTCCCACCGGGGAGCTGTTTTTT. Its product reads: CASSWTGGPTGELFF.